This TCR beta chain was documented in a study of technical replicates of blood from four donors. Data came from immunoSEQ multiplex PCR; TCRdb stores just in-frame clones and leaves some out. The table shows over 60,000 clones, with 93% occurring only once. This clone is a singleton in its sample. Source material: T cells isolated from PBMCs. This TCR came from a human donor in good health.

CDR3 sequence reads: CASSLNSYSNQPQHF. In nucleotides, the CDR3 is TGTGCCAGCAGTTTGAACAGTTATAGCAATCAGCCCCAGCATTTT. This sequence joins TRBV5-6 and TRBJ1-5; D call uncertain. This CDR3 contains 15 residues. Germline CDR1 SGHDT, CDR2 YYEEEE. V gave up 5 bases and J gave up 0 bases, with 12 bases separating them.